This TCR beta chain was captured by sequencing in a study of control samples from healthy donors and cancer patients (dated by TCRdb to the early 2020s). As for this clone: The specificity of this receptor is unknown. Per-base quality was not reported, and no clone a single base away is much larger than it.

Library construction relied on the immunoSEQ multiplex PCR assay. TCRdb mirrors the immuneACCESS table, restricted to in-frame sequences. Some clones are absent from its copies; in checked studies, under half trace to an unresolved V gene, and the reason for the others is unknown. This sample has some 87,000 clones in its table, and approximately 82% of those were observed once. Of the sample, roughly 10% falls within the top ten clones. CDR1 and CDR2 are drawn from the germline V gene: KGHSH, LQKENI. V and J lose 3 bases and 3 bases, and a span of 7 bases separates them. The CDR3 runs 13 residues from the cysteine to the phenylalanine. The sequence is cut down to CDR3 DNA, 39 bases in frame from base 1.

The chain was built from TRBV18 and TRBJ2-3, with TRBD2 perhaps the D gene, on 5 matching bases. The receptor comes from a man aged 55 to 70 with head and neck cancer. The sequencing sample was made of PBMCs. This receptor has the CDR3 CASSPRGTDTQYF. In nucleotides, the sequence is TGTGCCAGCTCACCCCGGGGTACAGATACGCAGTATTTT.